This entry concerns a single TCR beta chain. Here immunoSEQ multiplex PCR was the method, and the copy in TCRdb shows in-frame clones only, minus some. Of 11,000 to 15,000 clones in the sample, roughly 69% were seen once. These data originate in a study of neoadjuvant anti-PD-1 for oral cavity cancer. Stated time point: after neoadjuvant nivolumab, at surgical resection. Blood cells were analyzed directly, without culture or expansion. This CDR3 has 16 amino acids. Trimming shortened V by 0 bases and J by 3 bases, and 12 bases separated the two germline ends. Germline V gives CDR1 MGHRA, CDR2 YSYEKL. The chain recombines TRBV4-1 with TRBJ2-1; the D call may be TRBD1 or TRBD2 (6 bases each). This clonotype was obtained from a person aged 35-80 years with oral cavity squamous cell carcinoma. The sequenced sample was PBMCs, obtained after nivolumab (anti-PD-1) treatment. The CDR3 DNA reads as TGCGCCAGCAGCCAAGAAGGTGGGGGGCTCTACAATGAGCAGTTCTTC. This codes for CASSQEGGGLYNEQFF.